The 28 T cell receptor beta chains below come from one sample, sequenced in a study of blood T cell repertoires in COVID-19. Assay: immunoSEQ multiplex PCR; the TCRdb copy retains only in-frame clones and omits some. The sample has fewer than 300,000 clones, 81% seen once; the top ten hold around 3.2%. The sequencing sample was made of peripheral blood. All receptors derive from a woman aged 60 to 75 with active or convalescent COVID-19.

The rearrangement links TRBV19 to TRBJ2-7; 8 bases are a match to TRBD2. This CDR3 region has 16 residues. CDR1 LNHDA and CDR2 SQIVND come from the germline V gene (reference sequence). J lost 3 bases, V lost 5 bases, and 12 bases had no gene match. The CDR3: CASSERGGPSDYEQYF. Written as DNA, the CDR3 is TGTGCCAGTAGTGAACGCGGGGGGCCTAGCGACTACGAGCAGTACTTC.

This rearrangement joins TRBV30 to TRBJ2-1; TRBD2 agrees at 10 bases. There are 15 residues in the CDR3. CDR1 and CDR2 from the germline V gene are GTSNPN and SVGIG (reference sequence). J lost 7 bases, V lost 5 bases, and 11 bases had no gene match. CDR3 protein: CAWRHRAGGTNEQFF. CDR3 sequence (DNA): TGTGCCTGGCGCCACAGAGCGGGGGGGACTAATGAGCAGTTCTTC.

V gene TRBV28 combines with J gene TRBJ1-2; unclear D gene. Trimming left V 6 bases short and J 7 bases short, with 15 bases between. CDR1 and CDR2 (germline): MDHEN, SYDVKM. The CDR3 is 13 amino acids. For the CDR3, the DNA is TGTGCCAGCAGGGATGGCACAGTGCGTGGCTACACCTTC. Its protein product is CASRDGTVRGYTF.

The chain joins TRBV11-2 to TRBJ2-1, with TRBD2 identical over 7 bases. The V segment lost 0 bases and the J segment 4 bases; nucleotides outside the gene matches: 12. This CDR3 contains 18 residues. CDR1 SGHAT and CDR2 FQNNGV come from the germline V gene. CDR3 loop: CASSLDVWGGGKYNEQFF. The CDR3 DNA sequence: TGTGCCAGCAGCTTAGATGTTTGGGGGGGAGGGAAATACAATGAGCAGTTCTTC.

CDR3 sequence: CASSLQGPPSPLHF. CDR3 bases: TGTGCCAGCAGCTTACAGGGTCCGCCTTCACCCCTCCACTTT. This chain connects TRBV7-9 to TRBJ1-6; weak D call: TRBD1 (5 bases). The CDR3 runs 14 residues. The germline V and J ends were trimmed by 2 bases and 9 bases, with 11 bases remaining between them. Germline CDR1 is SEHNR and CDR2 is FQNEAQ (reference sequence).

The rearrangement links TRBV30 to TRBJ2-1, with 7 bases that match TRBD1. CDR1 GTSNPN and CDR2 SVGIG come from the germline V gene (reference sequence). After removal of 0 bases from V and 10 bases from J, the junction contained 3 bases not matched to a gene. CDR3 length: 12 amino acids. The CDR3 sequence is CAWSVGTEEQFF. As DNA, the CDR3 is TGTGCCTGGAGTGTAGGGACAGAAGAGCAGTTCTTC.

The chain links TRBV5-4 to TRBJ1-6; D ambiguous. V was clipped by 5 bases and J by 8 bases, with 8 bases between them. The CDR3 loop spans 12 amino acids. Germline CDR1 is SGHNT and CDR2 is YYREEE (reference sequence). The CDR3 DNA reads TGTGCCAGCAGAACTCAAGATTCACCCCTCCACTTT. It is translated as CASRTQDSPLHF.

The chain is built from TRBV7-2 and TRBJ1-6, with 9 positions matching TRBD1. The germline gives CDR1 SGHTA, CDR2 FQGNSA. CDR3 length equals 16 residues. V lost 1 base to trimming and J lost 9 bases; unmatched junction nucleotides: 7. CDR3 amino acids: CASSLDVGTGSSPLHF. DNA for the CDR3: TGTGCCAGCAGCTTAGATGTAGGGACAGGGTCTTCACCCCTCCACTTT.

J is TRBJ1-5 and V is TRBV6-7; 12 bases are a match to TRBD1. TRBV6-7 is given ORF status, its function remaining uncertain. There are 18 residues in the CDR3. Unmatched junction bases numbered 13, after V lost 8 bases and J lost 2 bases. The CDR3 DNA is TGTGCCAGCCTACGGGGACAGGGGGCTGCGAGGTGCAATCAGCCCCAGCATTTT. Amino acids: CASLRGQGAARCNQPQHF.

CDR3: CATSRLAGGSGETQYF. CDR3 coding DNA: TGTGCCACCAGCAGACTAGCGGGGGGTTCGGGAGAGACCCAGTACTTC. This chain joins TRBV15 and TRBJ2-5; 11 bases agree with TRBD2. J was trimmed by 4 bases and V by 2 bases; bases with no gene match: 6. CDR3 length: 16 amino acids. Germline loops: CDR1 LNHNV, CDR2 YYDKDF (reference sequence).

CDR3 bases: TGTGCCAGCAGCCCGGGACAGGTCTCCGAGCAGTACTTC. As protein: CASSPGQVSEQYF. The chain links TRBV12-3 or TRBV12-4 to TRBJ2-7; 8 nucleotides align to TRBD1. With 6 bases clipped from V and 6 bases from J, the junction kept 7 bases outside the gene matches. The CDR3 spans 13 residues.

The chain employs TRBV6-5 and TRBJ2-5; 8 bases match TRBD2. Losses at the gene ends were 6 bases for V and 3 bases for J; bases not matched to a gene: 6. Germline CDR1 and CDR2: MNHEY and SVGAGI. CDR3 size: 14 residues. The CDR3 DNA follows: TGTGCCAGCAGCCCGGGGGGGGCTGAAGAGACCCAGTACTTC. It encodes CASSPGGAEETQYF.

This clone was counted once. This chain uses TRBV27 with TRBJ1-2, with a tentative D call TRBD1 (5 bases). Between the trimmed V and J ends, which lost 0 bases and 0 bases, there was a span of 14 bases. This CDR3 has 17 residues. Germline CDR1 and CDR2: MNHEY and SMNVEV (reference sequence). CDR3: CASSLSKGEGANYGYTF. DNA of the CDR3: TGTGCCAGCAGTTTATCGAAAGGGGAAGGCGCTAACTATGGCTACACCTTC.

The rearrangement uses TRBV13 and TRBJ1-3, with D uncertain. The CDR3 has 14 amino acids. Germline V gives CDR1 PRHDT, CDR2 FYEKMQ (reference sequence). Trimming removed 3 bases at V and 0 bases at J, with 6 bases between. The CDR3 sequence is CASSFPSSGNTIYF. In DNA form, the CDR3 reads TGTGCCAGCAGCTTTCCGTCCTCTGGAAACACCATATATTTT.

The gene calls are TRBV10-1 and TRBJ1-1; 7 bases are shared with TRBD1. The trim removed 0 bases at V and 4 bases at J, leaving 8 bases unmatched. The length of the CDR3 is 16 residues. The germline V gene has CDR1 WNHNN and CDR2 SYGVQD (reference sequence). The CDR3 DNA reads as TGCGCCAGCAGTGAGTCCTTTCAGGGGGGAGTCACTGAAGCTTTCTTT. Protein product: CASSESFQGGVTEAFF.

The rearrangement joins TRBV7-2 to TRBJ1-5, with 7 bases aligning to TRBD1. J gave up 1 base and V 1 base, and 4 bases lay outside the gene matches. This CDR3 comprises 16 residues. The germline V gene encodes CDR1 SGHTA and CDR2 FQGNSA. The CDR3 region has the DNA TGTGCCAGCAGCTTAGTTGGGACAGAAAGCAATCAGCCCCAGCATTTT. As protein: CASSLVGTESNQPQHF.

DNA for the CDR3: TGTGCCAGCAGTTTTTCGGGGGGCCGTCAGCCCCAGCATTTT. Translating gives CASSFSGGRQPQHF. The chain combines TRBV27 with TRBJ1-5, with D tentatively TRBD1 (6 bases). In germline, CDR1 is MNHEY, CDR2 SMNVEV (reference sequence). This CDR3 is 14 amino acids long. Trimming took 3 bases from V and 6 from J, leaving 12 bases between them.

Ten or more counts support this clone. The chain couples TRBV12-2 to TRBJ1-5; whether TRBD1, the table's D call, matches the DNA was not checked. TRBV12-2 corresponds to a pseudogene. The CDR3 has 17 residues. CDR3 residues: CASRSTGLLRSNQPQHF. Here the CDR3 DNA reads TGTGCAAGTCGCTCGACAGGGCTCCTTAGGAGCAATCAGCCCCAGCATTTT.

The V gene is TRBV18, the J gene TRBJ1-1; weak D call: TRBD1 (6 bases). The CDR3 is 15 residues long. Germline CDR1 reads KGHSH; CDR2 reads LQKENI. V was shortened by 5 bases and J by 1 base, with 14 bases between the two germline ends. DNA for the CDR3: TGTGCCAGCTCATCTGAACAGGGAAAGAACACTGAAGCTTTCTTT. It specifies CASSSEQGKNTEAFF. The full variable domain, completed using reference TRBV18 and TRBJ1-1, is NAGVMQNPRHLVRRRGQEARLRCSPMKGHSHVYWYRQLPEEGLKFMVYLQKENIIDESGMPKERFSAEFPKEGPSILRIQQVVRGDSAAYFCASSSEQGKNTEAFFGQGTRLTVV.

The chain has TRBV19 and TRBJ1-3; D is perhaps TRBD1 (6 bases). Trimming removed 6 bases from V and 1 base from J, with 13 bases in between. The CDR3 is 15 residues long. CDR1 and CDR2 (germline): LNHDA, SQIVND (reference sequence). The CDR3: CASSPRGASGNTIYF. The CDR3 nucleotides read TGTGCCAGTAGCCCCAGGGGCGCATCTGGAAACACCATATATTTT.

This clone has just one count. This rearrangement joins TRBV27 to TRBJ2-3; D not certain. This CDR3 region has 14 residues. V was cut by 3 bases and J by 5 bases, with 12 bases left in between. CDR1 and CDR2 (germline): MNHEY, SMNVEV (reference sequence). The CDR3 loop is CASSFLSGGDTQYF. The DNA of the CDR3 is TGTGCCAGCAGTTTCCTGTCCGGCGGAGATACGCAGTATTTT.

The chain is built from TRBV7-9 and TRBJ2-7; TRBD1 matches at 9 bases. Germline CDR1 SEHNR, CDR2 FQNEAQ (reference sequence). V trimming: 4 bases; J trimming: 0 bases; junction bases outside the gene matches: 10. The CDR3 runs 17 residues. The CDR3 DNA reads TGTGCCAGCAGCTCGGGACAGGGAACCTCCCTCTCCTACGAGCAGTACTTC. Translation: CASSSGQGTSLSYEQYF.

The V and J genes are TRBV5-8 and TRBJ2-1; 7 positions match TRBD1. This CDR3 comprises 16 residues. Germline V lookup: CDR1 SGHTS, CDR2 YDEGEE. J was trimmed by 4 bases and V by 4 bases; bases with no gene match: 11. The CDR3 is CASSLPRPTGYNEQFF. The CDR3 nucleotides read TGTGCCAGCAGCCTGCCAAGACCGACAGGGTACAATGAGCAGTTCTTC.

This clone has just a few counts. V gene TRBV21-1 combines with J gene TRBJ1-2; the DNA was not compared with TRBD1, the D call given in the table. TRBV21-1 is annotated as a pseudogene. This CDR3 spans 11 amino acids. CDR3 sequence (DNA): TGTGCCAGCAGCGGGCCCGATGGCTACACCTTC. Amino acids: CASSGPDGYTF.

CDR3 bases: TGCGCCAGCAGCCAAGATCATGTCCAGGGGGTTATAGAACAGCCCCAGCATTTT. Its protein product is CASSQDHVQGVIEQPQHF. V gene TRBV4-1 combines with J gene TRBJ1-5; 7 nucleotides agree with TRBD1. There are 18 residues in the CDR3. V dropped 0 bases and J dropped 7; count of bases not matched to a gene: 15. Germline values: CDR1 MGHRA, CDR2 YSYEKL.

This chain joins TRBV6-2 or TRBV6-3 and TRBJ1-1; a possible D gene is TRBD1 (5 bases). V was shortened by 5 bases and J by 2 bases, with 15 bases between the two germline ends. Germline V gene lookup returns CDR1 MNHEY and CDR2 SVGEGT. This CDR3 spans 15 amino acids. CDR3 sequence (DNA): TGTGCCAGCAGTCCCCGGGGGTGGGCTAACACTGAAGCTTTCTTT. It is translated as CASSPRGWANTEAFF.

The rearrangement links TRBV6-5 to TRBJ2-1; 11 nucleotides line up with TRBD2. Per germline, CDR1 MNHEY and CDR2 SVGAGI. V lost 0 bases to trimming and J lost 4 bases; unmatched junction nucleotides: 2. This CDR3 is built from 16 residues. In DNA, the CDR3 is TGTGCCAGCAGTTACTCCTTAGCGGGGGGGTACAATGAGCAGTTCTTC. As protein: CASSYSLAGGYNEQFF.

This clone came up once. The rearrangement joins TRBV6-5 to TRBJ2-1; 12 bases fit TRBD2. The germline CDR1 and CDR2 sequences are MNHEY and SVGAGI. The CDR3 has 14 amino acids. Trimming at V came to 6 bases and at J to 5 bases, leaving 2 bases not matched to a gene. CDR3 nucleotide sequence: TGTGCCAGCAGGCTAGCGGGAGGGAACAATGAGCAGTTCTTC. This encodes CASRLAGGNNEQFF.